The clone carrying this T cell receptor (beta chain) has just a few counts. The target antigen is unknown. The sample is drawn from a study of T-cell memory formation after mild COVID-19. General study findings and limits: Within pre-infection memory, some responding clones were found, suggesting cross-reactive memory joined.

The TCR alpha and TCR beta cDNA libraries, bearing sample barcodes and UMIs, were generated by 5'RACE using constant-segment primers. TCRdb recomputed calls from the 5' RACE reads with MiXCR, one row per CDR3 protein. The data show hundreds of thousands of distinct CDR3 sequences, 15% to 25% seen once. V was cut by 1 base and J by 6 bases, with 13 bases left in between. The length of the CDR3 is 15 residues. CDR1 is SGHRS and CDR2 is YFSETQ in the germline V gene. Sequenced sample: PBMCs or a T cell subset sorted from them (not recorded which). The chain couples TRBV5-1 to TRBJ2-2; D unclear. The clonotype comes from an adult woman who had mild COVID-19 (a few samples of this study predate the infection). Cell type and time point are not known. As DNA, the CDR3 is TGCGCCAGCAGCTTGATGAGCGTAAAGTCCGGGGAGCTGTTTTTT. Amino acid sequence: CASSLMSVKSGELFF. The whole variable domain, remainder taken from reference TRBV5-1 and TRBJ2-2, is KAGVTQTPRYLIKTRGQQVTLSCSPISGHRSVSWYQQTPGQGLQFLFEYFSETQRNKGNFPGRFSGRQFSNSRSEMNVSTLELGDSALYLCASSLMSVKSGELFFGEGSRLTVL.